The 15 T cell receptor beta chains below were found in one sample sequenced in a study of metastatic and nonmetastatic thyroid tumors. No patient received treatment before thyroid surgery. TCRdb re-analyzed the PCR reads using MiXCR. The profile shows about 35,000 clones, about a sixth of them singletons. Specimen: blood. The source of these receptors is a male donor with papillary thyroid cancer or a benign thyroid nodule (not recorded which). Some clones in this sample may be carry-over from other donors' samples.

This clone has ten or more counts. This sequence joins TRBV9 and TRBJ1-3; D might be TRBD1 (5 bases). The CDR3 is 14 amino acids. V shed 6 bases and J shed 0 bases, with 10 bases lying between them. Germline V gives CDR1 SGDLS, CDR2 YYNGEE. The CDR3 spells CASTSGHSGNTIYF. CDR3 coding DNA: TGTGCCAGCACCTCAGGACACTCTGGAAACACCATATATTTT. The full variable domain, rest sourced from reference TRBV9 and TRBJ1-3, is DSGVTQTPKHLITATGQRVTLRCSPRSGDLSVYWYQQSLDQGLQFLIQYYNGEERAKGNILERFSAQQFPDLHSELNLSSLELGDSALYFCASTSGHSGNTIYFGEGSWLTVV.

This clone was detected only a few times. Given a much more abundant clone one base away, this may be a read error. The chain joins TRBV19 to TRBJ2-7, with TRBD1 matching 7 bases. CDR1 is LNHDA and CDR2 is SQIVND in the germline V gene (reference sequence). The J segment lost 10 bases and the V segment lost 8 bases, leaving 17 bases of the junction unmatched. The CDR3 loop spans 14 amino acids. CDR3 protein: CASSSGTVIYDQYF. CDR3 coding DNA: TGTGCCAGTTCATCCGGGACAGTCATCTATGATCAGTACTTC. Full variable domain (outside the CDR3, taken from reference TRBV19 and TRBJ2-7): DGGITQSPKYLFRKEGQNVTLSCEQNLNHDAMYWYRQDPGQGLRLIYYSQIVNDFQKGDIAEGYSVSREKKESFPLTVTSAQKNPTAFYLCASSSGTVIYDQYFGPGTRLTVT.

The V gene is TRBV20-1, the J gene TRBJ1-2; TRBD1 might be the D (5 bases). Germline CDR1 and CDR2: DFQATT and SNEGSKA (reference sequence). The CDR3 length is 17 residues. Between the trimmed V and J ends, which lost 6 bases and 1 base, there was a span of 24 bases. The CDR3 DNA is TGCAGTGCGGGGGGGGAGAGGGCGACAGTGAGTAACTATGGCTACACCTTC. It specifies CSAGGERATVSNYGYTF.

The genes are TRBV6-5 and TRBJ2-7, with unresolved D. This CDR3 has 13 residues. Trimming removed 1 base at V and 6 bases at J, with 10 bases between. CDR1 and CDR2 from the germline V gene are MNHEY and SVGAGI. CDR3 in DNA: TGTGCCAGCAGTTACTTTGGTTTCGGCGAGCAGTACTTC. This encodes CASSYFGFGEQYF.

This clone was detected many times. V gene TRBV19 combines with J gene TRBJ2-7; 7 nucleotides line up with TRBD2. With V trimmed by 3 bases and J by 2 bases, 7 bases remained unmatched. This CDR3 contains 15 residues. The germline gives CDR1 LNHDA, CDR2 SQIVND (reference sequence). The CDR3 sequence is CASSISAAGTYEQYF. The CDR3 DNA reads TGTGCCAGTAGTATCTCGGCAGCGGGAACCTACGAGCAGTACTTC.

This clone was seen ten or more times. The rearrangement joins TRBV28 to TRBJ2-2; D is possibly TRBD1 (7 bases). This CDR3 region has 15 residues. CDR1 and CDR2 (germline): MDHEN, SYDVKM. The V and J ends lost 4 bases and 6 bases respectively, with 15 bases between them. CDR3 DNA sequence: TGTGCCAGCAGTTCGATGGCAGGGGGGCCCGGGGAGCTGTTTTTT. Amino acids: CASSSMAGGPGELFF.

This clone was counted at least ten times. The V gene is TRBV10-2, the J gene TRBJ2-5, with D possibly TRBD2 on 5 matching bases. This CDR3 comprises 14 residues. V was shortened by 5 bases and J by 7 bases, with 17 bases between the two germline ends. The germline CDR1 and CDR2 sequences are WSHSY and SAAADI. In DNA, the CDR3 is TGCGCCAGCAGTACGGGAACCCAACCCGGGACCCAGTACTTC. This codes for CASSTGTQPGTQYF.

By share of the sample, this clone is medium-sized. The rearrangement joins TRBV11-2 to TRBJ2-2; D may be TRBD1 or TRBD2 (5 bases each). Trimming left V 7 bases short and J 4 bases short, with 16 bases between. CDR3 size: 15 residues. CDR1 is SGHAT, CDR2 FQNNGV, per germline. In DNA form, the CDR3 reads TGTGCCAGCACCCCCAGAGGGGTGGGCACCGGGGAGCTGTTTTTT. Encoded protein: CASTPRGVGTGELFF.

This clone was seen ten or more times. This chain connects TRBV9 to TRBJ2-5; D is possibly TRBD1 or TRBD2 (5 bases each). Between the trimmed V and J ends, which lost 4 bases and 9 bases, there was a span of 13 bases. The V gene's germline CDR1 is SGDLS and CDR2 YYNGEE. This CDR3 spans 12 amino acids. The DNA for the CDR3 is TGTGCCAGCAGCTCAACCCGGGGCCCCCAGTACTTC. Its protein is CASSSTRGPQYF.

Remarks on this clone: The same CDR3 can be traced to other DNA sequences in this sample. This chain uses TRBV2 with TRBJ2-7; 9 nucleotides align to TRBD2. CDR3 length: 15 residues. CDR1 is SNHLY, CDR2 FYNNEI, per germline. V dropped 1 base and J dropped 3; count of bases not matched to a gene: 4. Here the CDR3 reads CASSEGLAVSYEQYF. As DNA, the CDR3 is TGTGCCAGCAGTGAAGGACTAGCGGTTAGCTACGAGCAGTACTTC.

This chain uses TRBV20-1 with TRBJ2-7; no reliable D call. V was trimmed by 2 bases and J by 7 bases, leaving 12 bases between them. This CDR3 has 12 amino acids. CDR1 DFQATT and CDR2 SNEGSKA come from the germline V gene (reference sequence). The CDR3 DNA reads as TGCAGTGCTAGACTAGTTGCGAAGGAGCAGTACTTC. Its translation is CSARLVAKEQYF.

This clone was detected ten times or more. The CDR3 region is CASSRGLAGVPYEQYF. CDR3 DNA sequence: TGTGCCAGCAGCCGGGGACTAGCGGGAGTCCCCTACGAGCAGTACTTC. V usage is TRBV11-1 and J usage is TRBJ2-7; TRBD2 agrees at 14 bases. The CDR3 runs 16 residues. Germline CDR1 is SGHAT and CDR2 is FQDESV (reference sequence). V dropped 5 bases and J dropped 2; count of bases not matched to a gene: 5.

In this sample, this clone turned up many times. The V and J genes are TRBV6-1 and TRBJ2-7; D not resolved. V lost 3 bases and J 4 bases, leaving 1 base between the germline ends. Germline-derived CDR1 and CDR2 are MNHNS and SASEGT. There are 10 residues in the CDR3. The CDR3 DNA reads TGTGCCAGCAGTGATTACGAGCAGTACTTC. Its protein is CASSDYEQYF.

At least ten counts were recorded for this clone. Other DNA sequences within the sample encode an identical CDR3. The chain uses TRBV30 and TRBJ1-5; D is uncertain. V gave up 0 bases and J gave up 5 bases, with 8 bases separating them. The CDR3 consists of 13 residues. CDR1 and CDR2 (germline): GTSNPN, SVGIG (reference sequence). This chain's CDR3 is CAWSVESDQPQHF. CDR3 in DNA: TGTGCCTGGAGTGTTGAAAGTGATCAGCCCCAGCATTTT.

Ten or more counts support this clone. The rearrangement joins TRBV4-3 to TRBJ2-6, with 12 bases fitting TRBD1. The CDR3 runs to 16 residues. Germline-derived CDR1 and CDR2 are LGHNA and YSLEER. V was clipped by 8 bases and J by 1 base; unmatched bases: 3. The CDR3 nucleotides are TGCGCCAGCGGGACAGGGGGCCTTTCTGGGGCCAACGTCCTGACTTTC. Amino acid sequence: CASGTGGLSGANVLTF.